Each of the 29 T cell receptor beta chains below was sequenced from the same sample in a study of cytomegalovirus exposure and HLA in healthy donors. PCR primers comprised 60 Vbeta and 13 Jbeta primers. Method: immunoSEQ multiplex PCR; TCRdb's copy keeps in-frame clones and lacks some. The sample lists about 160,000 clones, more than 65% occurring once. The sample taken for sequencing was PBMCs. All receptors come from a man younger than 45 in good health and CMV-seronegative.

V usage is TRBV6-5 and J usage is TRBJ1-6; 7 bases align to TRBD1. There are 15 residues in the CDR3. V shed 2 bases, J shed 8 bases, and the junction held 6 bases outside the gene matches. Germline-derived CDR1 and CDR2 are MNHEY and SVGAGI. The CDR3 DNA is TGTGCCAGCAGTTACGTGGACAGGCGGTATTCACCCCTCCACTTT. It translates to CASSYVDRRYSPLHF.

This clone was counted once. The chain joins TRBV11-2 to TRBJ2-1, with TRBD2 identical over 9 bases. CDR3 length: 14 residues. CDR1 and CDR2 from the germline V gene are SGHAT and FQNNGV. V shed 10 bases, J shed 4 bases, and the junction held 8 bases outside the gene matches. The CDR3 nucleotides read TGTGCCACCCTCAGACTAGCGGTGTACAATGAGCAGTTCTTC. This gives the protein CATLRLAVYNEQFF.

The chain uses TRBV5-6 and TRBJ2-7; possibly TRBD2 for D (5 bases). The CDR3 extends over 16 amino acids. Between the trimmed V and J ends, which lost 4 bases and 3 bases, there was a span of 20 bases. CDR1 and CDR2 (germline): SGHDT, YYEEEE. The CDR3 region is CASSRGSTGTNYEQYF. In nucleotides, the CDR3 is TGTGCCAGCAGCCGTGGGTCGACGGGAACGAACTACGAGCAGTACTTC.

The genes are TRBV5-6 and TRBJ2-1; TRBD2 matches at 7 bases. The germline V gene has CDR1 SGHDT and CDR2 YYEEEE. The CDR3 covers 13 residues. V trimming: 6 bases; J trimming: 2 bases; junction bases outside the gene matches: 2. CDR3 in amino acids: CASMRETYNEQFF. CDR3 DNA: TGTGCCAGCATGCGGGAGACCTACAATGAGCAGTTCTTC.

This clone was observed a handful of times. The gene calls are TRBV6-5 and TRBJ1-5; 7 bases map to TRBD1. This CDR3 comprises 15 residues. Germline CDR1 is MNHEY and CDR2 is SVGAGI. V lost 7 bases and J lost 2; bases outside the gene matches: 8. CDR3 region: CASNPGQSRNQPQHF. CDR3 bases: TGTGCCAGCAACCCGGGACAGTCCCGCAATCAGCCCCAGCATTTT.

The chain couples TRBV9 to TRBJ2-5; 7 bases match TRBD2. There are 14 residues in the CDR3. Germline loops: CDR1 SGDLS, CDR2 YYNGEE. Trimming cost V 4 bases and J 5 bases; bases outside gene matches: 8. The CDR3 DNA reads TGTGCCAGCAGCCCATCGACTAGCTCGGAGACCCAGTACTTC. Translation gives CASSPSTSSETQYF.

This chain connects TRBV5-1 to TRBJ2-7, with 7 bases aligning to TRBD1. Unmatched junction bases numbered 1, after V lost 3 bases and J lost 1 base. Germline values: CDR1 SGHRS, CDR2 YFSETQ. CDR3 length: 13 amino acids. Written as DNA, the CDR3 is TGCGCCAGCAGCTGGGACAGTTCCTACGAGCAGTACTTC. Encoded protein: CASSWDSSYEQYF.

In its sample, this clone was seen a few times. This chain uses TRBV28 with TRBJ2-2, with 11 positions matching TRBD1. This CDR3 spans 16 amino acids. Germline V CDR1 and CDR2: MDHEN, SYDVKM. The J segment lost 3 bases and the V segment lost 5 bases, leaving 5 bases of the junction unmatched. In DNA, the CDR3 is TGTGCCAGCAGTGCCGGGGACAGGGGGGACACCGGGGAGCTGTTTTTT. Amino acid sequence: CASSAGDRGDTGELFF.

The sample holds a few counts of this clone. The V and J genes are TRBV5-1 and TRBJ1-1, with TRBD1 as a possible D gene (5 bases). V gave up 0 bases and J gave up 5 bases, with 11 bases separating them. Germline V lookup: CDR1 SGHRS, CDR2 YFSETQ. The CDR3 runs 14 residues. Here the CDR3 reads CASSLGQGGTEAFF. The CDR3 DNA follows: TGCGCCAGCAGCTTGGGGCAGGGAGGGACTGAAGCTTTCTTT.

The table lists this clone with a few counts. The chain couples TRBV28 to TRBJ2-7; possible D gene TRBD1, 6 bases. This CDR3 region has 14 residues. Germline V CDR1 and CDR2: MDHEN, SYDVKM. Trimming pared 6 bases from V and 4 bases from J, leaving 16 bases between. As DNA, the CDR3 is TGTGCCAGCAGCCAACTGGCCAGGGGTTACGAGCAGTACTTC. It yields the protein CASSQLARGYEQYF.

CDR3 residues: CASSLGSGQGAYEQYF. The CDR3 DNA is TGTGCCAGCAGCTTAGGGTCGGGACAGGGGGCCTACGAGCAGTACTTC. The V and J genes are TRBV7-2 and TRBJ2-7; TRBD1 agrees at 11 bases. V was pared by 1 base and J by 2 bases, with 4 bases of the junction left unmatched. The CDR3 consists of 16 residues. Germline V lookup: CDR1 SGHTA, CDR2 FQGNSA.

The CDR3 coding sequence is TGTGCCAGTAGTATAGGGGCCCTAAGCTCACCCCTCCACTTT. Its protein is CASSIGALSSPLHF. The chain has TRBV19 and TRBJ1-6; no firm D call. Trimming removed 1 base from V and 10 bases from J, with 11 bases in between. The germline V gene encodes CDR1 LNHDA and CDR2 SQIVND (reference sequence). The length of the CDR3 is 14 residues.

The chain couples TRBV28 to TRBJ1-4; 11 nucleotides agree with TRBD1. The CDR3 consists of 19 residues. The V and J ends lost 3 bases and 4 bases, in that order; junction bases with no gene match: 13. Germline values: CDR1 MDHEN, CDR2 SYDVKM. CDR3 bases: TGTGCCAGCAGTTTGGCCACCGGACAGGGGGCGAGGAGTAATGAAAAACTGTTTTTT. It codes for CASSLATGQGARSNEKLFF.

V is TRBV11-2 and J is TRBJ1-5; D may be TRBD1 (5 bases). CDR1 SGHAT and CDR2 FQNNGV come from the germline V gene. The CDR3 sequence is 15 residues long. The germline V and J ends were trimmed by 1 base and 4 bases, with 11 bases remaining between them. The CDR3 region is CASSLASGMNQPQHF. CDR3 in DNA: TGTGCCAGCAGCTTAGCGTCAGGGATGAATCAGCCCCAGCATTTT. Full variable domain (rest looked up from reference TRBV11-2 and TRBJ1-5): EAGVAQSPRYKIIEKRQSVAFWCNPISGHATLYWYQQILGQGPKLLIQFQNNGVVDDSQLPKDRFSAERLKGVDSTLKIQPAKLEDSAVYLCASSLASGMNQPQHFGDGTRLSIL.

This chain uses TRBV19 with TRBJ1-4; 10 bases are shared with TRBD1. Germline trimming cut 1 base from V and 7 bases from J; bases unmatched to any gene: 0. Germline V gene sequence: CDR1 LNHDA, CDR2 SQIVND (reference sequence). CDR3 length: 14 amino acids. In nucleotides, the CDR3 is TGTGCCAGTAGTATAGGACAGGGGGCTGAAAAACTGTTTTTT. Translating it yields CASSIGQGAEKLFF. The variable domain in full, completed from reference TRBV19 and TRBJ1-4, reads DGGITQSPKYLFRKEGQNVTLSCEQNLNHDAMYWYRQDPGQGLRLIYYSQIVNDFQKGDIAEGYSVSREKKESFPLTVTSAQKNPTAFYLCASSIGQGAEKLFFGSGTQLSVL.

This chain's CDR3 is CASSSGGQRGTYEQYF. CDR3 nucleotides: TGTGCCAGCAGCAGCGGGGGACAGAGAGGGACCTACGAGCAGTACTTC. This chain uses TRBV28 with TRBJ2-7, with a possible D match to TRBD2 (8 bases). Trimming stripped 6 bases from V and 2 bases from J, with 20 bases between. The CDR3 length is 16 residues. Germline V gene data show CDR1 as MDHEN and CDR2 as SYDVKM.

This sequence joins TRBV30 and TRBJ2-7, with D possibly being TRBD2 (6 bases). Germline CDR1 is GTSNPN and CDR2 is SVGIG (reference sequence). V was clipped by 3 bases and J by 0 bases, with 15 bases between them. This CDR3 contains 15 residues. In DNA, the CDR3 is TGTGCCTGGAGGCCGGGACTTTTTTCCTCCTACGAGCAGTACTTC. It translates to CAWRPGLFSSYEQYF.

This sequence joins TRBV9 and TRBJ1-1; D may be TRBD1 (6 bases). Trimming cost V 4 bases and J 1 base, with 11 bases left between them. The CDR3 is 14 amino acids. Germline V gene sequence: CDR1 SGDLS, CDR2 YYNGEE. The CDR3 reads CASSSRGGNTEAFF. The CDR3 DNA is TGTGCCAGCAGCTCGAGGGGGGGGAACACTGAAGCTTTCTTT. Using reference TRBV9 and TRBJ1-1 for the parts outside the CDR3, the full variable domain is DSGVTQTPKHLITATGQRVTLRCSPRSGDLSVYWYQQSLDQGLQFLIQYYNGEERAKGNILERFSAQQFPDLHSELNLSSLELGDSALYFCASSSRGGNTEAFFGQGTRLTVV.

The chain combines TRBV18 with TRBJ1-2; D gene unclear. Germline V gives CDR1 KGHSH, CDR2 LQKENI. This CDR3 is built from 12 residues. Between the trimmed V and J ends, which lost 8 bases and 8 bases, there was a span of 15 bases. The CDR3 nucleotides read TGTGCCAGCCGTCCCGAGCTAGGAGGCTACACCTTC. Its translation is CASRPELGGYTF.

The V gene is TRBV7-2, the J gene TRBJ1-2; no reliable D call. The V gene lost 2 bases and the J gene lost 3 bases, with 7 bases spanning the gap. CDR3 length equals 13 residues. The germline gives CDR1 SGHTA, CDR2 FQGNSA. CDR3 amino acids: CASSLPGYYGYTF. As DNA, the CDR3 is TGTGCCAGCAGCTTACCGGGGTACTATGGCTACACCTTC.

V gene TRBV30 combines with J gene TRBJ2-1; 10 nucleotides match TRBD2. The germline CDR1 and CDR2 sequences are GTSNPN and SVGIG (reference sequence). CDR3 length: 14 residues. With V trimmed by 7 bases and J by 4 bases, 7 bases remained unmatched. The CDR3 reads CASLLAGLYNEQFF. CDR3 DNA: TGTGCCTCGTTACTAGCGGGGCTATACAATGAGCAGTTCTTC.

The V call is TRBV4-3, the J call TRBJ1-2; D gene unclear. Per the germline V gene, CDR1 is LGHNA and CDR2 is YSLEER. CDR3 length equals 14 residues. Between the trimmed V and J ends, which lost 1 base and 4 bases, there was a span of 10 bases. CDR3 sequence reads: CASSQAGGGYGYTF. CDR3 nucleotide sequence: TGCGCCAGCAGCCAAGCGGGTGGTGGCTATGGCTACACCTTC.

The chain is built from TRBV9 and TRBJ2-1; tentative D call: TRBD2 (5 bases). The germline gives CDR1 SGDLS, CDR2 YYNGEE. The CDR3 has 15 amino acids. With 0 bases removed from V and 7 bases from J, the gap between germline ends came to 14 bases. This CDR3 is CASSVDPRAKNEQFF. CDR3 DNA sequence: TGTGCCAGCAGCGTAGATCCGAGGGCCAAAAATGAGCAGTTCTTC.

This chain uses TRBV2 with TRBJ2-7, with TRBD1 as a possible D gene (5 bases). Between the trimmed V and J ends, which lost 2 bases and 3 bases, there was a span of 14 bases. This CDR3 spans 15 amino acids. The germline V gene encodes CDR1 SNHLY and CDR2 FYNNEI. The CDR3 DNA follows: TGTGCCAGCAGTGAATTGGTCAGGGTGCACTACGAGCAGTACTTC. It encodes CASSELVRVHYEQYF.

DNA for the CDR3: TGTGCCAGCATAAATTCGGCGGGAGACAATGAGCAGTTCTTC. This encodes CASINSAGDNEQFF. The rearrangement uses TRBV6-6 and TRBJ2-1; 7 bases map to TRBD2. Per the germline V gene, CDR1 is MNHNY and CDR2 is SVGAGI (reference sequence). The CDR3 extends over 14 amino acids. V lost 7 bases to trimming and J lost 5 bases; unmatched junction nucleotides: 8.

This chain joins TRBV11-1 and TRBJ2-1; 7 bases map to TRBD2. Germline V lookup: CDR1 SGHAT, CDR2 FQDESV (reference sequence). V lost 5 bases to trimming and J lost 0 bases; unmatched junction nucleotides: 13. This CDR3 contains 18 residues. The CDR3: CASSPQGTSASSYNEQFF. The CDR3 DNA follows: TGTGCCAGCAGCCCGCAGGGCACTAGCGCTAGCTCCTACAATGAGCAGTTCTTC.

This clone was counted a single time. The chain couples TRBV28 to TRBJ1-5; possible D gene TRBD1, 5 bases. The V gene lost 7 bases and the J gene lost 0 bases, with 13 bases spanning the gap. This CDR3 spans 15 amino acids. Germline assignment: CDR1 MDHEN and CDR2 SYDVKM. CDR3 nucleotide sequence: TGTGCCAGCACTGGACAAGCTTATAGCAATCAGCCCCAGCATTTT. It yields the protein CASTGQAYSNQPQHF.

The chain joins TRBV2 to TRBJ2-2; TRBD2 aligns across 8 bases. Germline CDR1 SNHLY, CDR2 FYNNEI. The ends lost 1 base at V and 7 bases at J; junction bases unmatched: 5. CDR3 length equals 15 residues. CDR3 bases: TGTGCCAGCAGTGAAGGACTAGCGCGAATCGGGGAGCTGTTTTTT. Amino acids: CASSEGLARIGELFF.

This clone was picked up one time. The chain recombines TRBV7-3 with TRBJ2-3; 14 bases line up with TRBD2. The V gene end was trimmed by 2 bases and the J gene end by 2 bases; junction bases not matched to a gene: 6. Germline V gene data show CDR1 as SGHTA and CDR2 as FQGTGA. This CDR3 is built from 18 residues. CDR3 nucleotide sequence: TGTGCCAGCAGCTTATTTGGGACTAGCGGGGGAAACACAGATACGCAGTATTTT. Its translation: CASSLFGTSGGNTDTQYF.